Shown below are 27 T cell receptor beta chains from a single sample sequenced in a study of blood T cell repertoires in COVID-19. Profiling relied on immunoSEQ multiplex PCR, and the TCRdb table lists in-frame clones only, not all of them. Of 150,000 to 200,000 clones in the sample, roughly 80% were seen once. The sample taken for sequencing was PBMCs or T cells enriched from blood (not recorded which). The receptors were sampled from a woman aged 60-70 years who had recovered from COVID-19.

In its sample, this clone was seen a few times. CDR3 DNA: TGTGCCAGCAGCCCCGGGGGGACAGGGGCCGAGATTAACTATGGCTACACCTTC. Translating gives CASSPGGTGAEINYGYTF. The chain recombines TRBV5-4 with TRBJ1-2; 10 positions agree with TRBD1. Germline CDR1 reads SGHNT; CDR2 reads YYREEE (reference sequence). The CDR3 extends over 18 amino acids. V lost 4 bases to trimming and J lost 1 base; unmatched junction nucleotides: 13.

The chain employs TRBV24-1 and TRBJ2-7; 8 nucleotides align to TRBD2. V was clipped by 1 base and J by 5 bases; unmatched bases: 6. The germline gives CDR1 KGHDR, CDR2 SFDVKD. This CDR3 has 15 residues. Written as DNA, the CDR3 is TGTGCCACCAGTGATTTTCGGGGGGGGGCCGACGAGCAGTACTTC. Its protein product is CATSDFRGGADEQYF.

The chain couples TRBV5-5 to TRBJ1-3; D gene ambiguous. Trimming stripped 4 bases from V and 0 bases from J, with 14 bases between. CDR3 length: 16 residues. Looked up from germline, CDR1 is SGHKS and CDR2 is YYEKEE (reference sequence). Here the CDR3 DNA reads TGTGCCAGCAGCAGAGTCACAGTTCCCTCTGGAAACACCATATATTTT. Amino acids: CASSRVTVPSGNTIYF.

CDR3 in DNA: TGTGCCTGGGGGGCAGACAGGGTTAACACTGAAGCTTTCTTT. Translation: CAWGADRVNTEAFF. The chain employs TRBV30 and TRBJ1-1, with TRBD1 identical over 7 bases. The germline V gene encodes CDR1 GTSNPN and CDR2 SVGIG (reference sequence). The CDR3 totals 14 residues. J gave up 2 bases and V 5 bases, and 8 bases lay outside the gene matches.

About this clone: The conserved final phenylalanine or tryptophan is absent from the CDR3, which likely points to a read error. The DNA is left out, because the CDR3 cannot be placed on it with certainty; the CDR3 is given as TCRdb lists it. V and J are TRBV7-9 and TRBJ2-7; the listed D gene, TRBD2, was not tested against the DNA. Germline V gives CDR1 SEHNR, CDR2 FQNEAQ (reference sequence). The CDR3 extends over 12 residues, inclusive of both ends. CDR3 protein: CASSLLSEALSL.

This chain connects TRBV7-8 to TRBJ2-1; perhaps TRBD1 as D (6 bases). CDR3 length equals 15 residues. Germline lookup yields CDR1 SGHVS and CDR2 FQNEAQ. Trimming left V 2 bases short and J 0 bases short, with 8 bases between. The CDR3 spells CASSLRGGSYNEQFF. CDR3 in DNA: TGTGCCAGCAGCTTACGAGGGGGCTCCTACAATGAGCAGTTCTTC.

The chain combines TRBV6-1 with TRBJ1-5; D is ambiguous. Trimming cost V 0 bases and J 3 bases, with 9 bases left between them. Germline values: CDR1 MNHNS, CDR2 SASEGT. CDR3 size: 15 residues. The CDR3 is CASSEAGGINQPQHF. In DNA form, the CDR3 reads TGTGCCAGCAGTGAAGCGGGCGGGATCAATCAGCCCCAGCATTTT.

V usage is TRBV5-5 and J usage is TRBJ2-3; the match to TRBD1 covers 7 bases. The CDR3 sequence is 15 residues long. The V gene's germline CDR1 is SGHKS and CDR2 YYEKEE (reference sequence). V was pared by 2 bases and J by 2 bases, with 5 bases of the junction left unmatched. The DNA for the CDR3 is TGTGCCAGCAGCTTAACAGGGGCTACCACAGATACGCAGTATTTT. Protein product: CASSLTGATTDTQYF.

V gene TRBV30 combines with J gene TRBJ1-5, with a weak D call TRBD1 (5 bases). Germline V gene sequence: CDR1 GTSNPN, CDR2 SVGIG (reference sequence). Trimming removed 5 bases at V and 3 bases at J, with 14 bases between. CDR3 length: 14 residues. This CDR3 is CAWGRGPVNQPQHF. The CDR3 nucleotides read TGTGCCTGGGGAAGGGGCCCCGTCAATCAGCCCCAGCATTTT.

The rearrangement uses TRBV12-2 and TRBJ2-7; the table's TRBD2 call for D was not verified on the DNA. TRBV12-2 is shown as a pseudogene. This CDR3 is 16 amino acids long. The CDR3 coding sequence is TGTGCAAGTCGCTTAGTGGAGCGGGGGGGCCCCTACGAGCAGTACTTC. Translation: CASRLVERGGPYEQYF.

The chain couples TRBV2 to TRBJ2-3; TRBD2 matches 11 bases. The CDR3 covers 16 residues. J gave up 2 bases and V 3 bases, and 4 bases lay outside the gene matches. CDR1 and CDR2 (germline): SNHLY, FYNNEI. In DNA, the CDR3 is TGTGCCAGCAGTGAGAGACTAGCGGGGCTCACAGATACGCAGTATTTT. Protein product: CASSERLAGLTDTQYF.

The chain uses TRBV14 and TRBJ1-2; D uncertain. Germline V gives CDR1 SGHDN, CDR2 FVKESK. Trimming pared 0 bases from V and 2 bases from J, leaving 7 bases between. The CDR3 covers 14 residues. The CDR3 nucleotides are TGTGCCAGCAGCCAAGAAGCCGGGAACTATGGCTACACCTTC. Translating gives CASSQEAGNYGYTF.

The genes are TRBV5-1 and TRBJ2-5, with unresolved D. Deletions cut 0 bases from V and 1 base from J, with 7 bases between. The CDR3 contains 14 residues. Germline CDR1 is SGHRS and CDR2 is YFSETQ. The CDR3: CASSLVGSQETQYF. The CDR3 region has the DNA TGCGCCAGCAGCTTGGTGGGCTCCCAAGAGACCCAGTACTTC.

This chain joins TRBV5-3 and TRBJ2-5, with D hard to call. TRBV5-3 has ORF status, its function being uncertain. The V end lost 0 bases, the J end lost 5 bases, and 8 bases lay between the germline ends. CDR3 length: 13 amino acids. The CDR3 is CARSLDLSETQYF. CDR3 in DNA: TGTGCCAGAAGCTTGGATCTTTCCGAGACCCAGTACTTC.

The chain employs TRBV5-6 and TRBJ2-7; TRBD2 is a possible D gene (7 bases). Germline V gene sequence: CDR1 SGHDT, CDR2 YYEEEE. The V and J ends lost 4 bases and 2 bases respectively, with 19 bases between them. The CDR3 length is 16 residues. As DNA, the CDR3 is TGTGCCAGCAGCCTGGGAGGGGGACCATTCCCCTACGAGCAGTACTTC. Encoded protein: CASSLGGGPFPYEQYF.

This rearrangement joins TRBV21-1 to TRBJ1-2; the table's D call TRBD1 went unverified against the DNA. TRBV21-1 is tagged as a pseudogene. This CDR3 has 17 residues. The CDR3 DNA follows: TGTGCCAGCACCCGGGCGAGCAGGGGACATGAGGGGTATGGCTACACCTTC. It encodes CASTRASRGHEGYGYTF.

The CDR3 DNA is TGTGCCAGCAGCCAAATTGGGGGGGGCACTTCTTCCTATGGCTACACCTTC. This sequence encodes CASSQIGGGTSSYGYTF. V and J are TRBV28 and TRBJ1-2, with D tentatively TRBD1 (6 bases). Germline CDR1 and CDR2: MDHEN and SYDVKM. V lost 6 bases, J lost 4 bases, and 24 bases lay in between. This CDR3 region has 17 residues.

V is TRBV19 and J is TRBJ2-7; a possible D gene is TRBD1 (6 bases). Germline V CDR1 and CDR2: LNHDA, SQIVND (reference sequence). The germline V and J ends were trimmed by 4 bases and 1 base, with 14 bases remaining between them. CDR3 length equals 15 residues. The CDR3, as DNA: TGTGCCAGTAGTACCCGCGACAGGCCATCCTACGAGCAGTACTTC. Translating it yields CASSTRDRPSYEQYF. The full variable domain, completed using reference TRBV19 and TRBJ2-7, is DGGITQSPKYLFRKEGQNVTLSCEQNLNHDAMYWYRQDPGQGLRLIYYSQIVNDFQKGDIAEGYSVSREKKESFPLTVTSAQKNPTAFYLCASSTRDRPSYEQYFGPGTRLTVT.

CDR3: CASSYRTGEQYF. CDR3 DNA sequence: TGTGCCAGCAGCTACCGGACGGGAGAGCAGTACTTC. The V and J genes are TRBV3-1 (or the pseudogene TRBV3-2) and TRBJ2-7; weak D call: TRBD2 (5 bases). V lost 5 bases and J lost 7, with 12 bases in between. CDR1 and CDR2 from the germline V gene are LGHDT and YNNKEL (reference sequence). The CDR3 contains 12 residues.

This clone occurred once. This sequence joins TRBV19 and TRBJ2-2, with no clear D. Per the germline V gene, CDR1 is LNHDA and CDR2 is SQIVND (reference sequence). This CDR3 has 13 residues. With 4 bases removed from V and 6 bases from J, the gap between germline ends came to 9 bases. The CDR3 nucleotides are TGTGCCAGTAGTACTACGGGTTCCGGGGAGCTGTTTTTT. It is translated as CASSTTGSGELFF.

The CDR3 DNA reads TGTGCCAGCAGCCAAGATTCTAGGGGACAGGCAAACTATGGCTACACCTTC. Translated: CASSQDSRGQANYGYTF. V gene TRBV3-1 (or the pseudogene TRBV3-2) combines with J gene TRBJ1-2; 8 bases are shared with TRBD1. Losses at the gene ends were 0 bases for V and 2 bases for J; bases not matched to a gene: 8. The CDR3 has 17 residues. The germline V gene encodes CDR1 LGHDT and CDR2 YNNKEL (reference sequence).

The gene calls are TRBV2 and TRBJ1-6; D is perhaps TRBD1 (6 bases). Germline V lookup: CDR1 SNHLY, CDR2 FYNNEI. The V gene lost 7 bases and the J gene lost 6 bases, with 13 bases spanning the gap. This CDR3 region has 14 residues. The CDR3 loop is CASIRRGSNSPLHF. In DNA, the CDR3 is TGTGCCAGCATCAGAAGGGGGAGTAATTCACCCCTCCACTTT.

The chain employs TRBV12-3 or TRBV12-4 and TRBJ1-2; maybe TRBD1 (6 bases). V was shortened by 6 bases and J by 4 bases, with 9 bases between the two germline ends. The CDR3 is 12 residues long. CDR3 in DNA: TGTGCCAGCAGGGGGGCCGTCTATGGCTACACCTTC. As protein: CASRGAVYGYTF.

The chain employs TRBV7-2 and TRBJ2-5, with TRBD2 matching over 12 bases. The CDR3 spans 13 residues. V was clipped by 6 bases and J by 5 bases; unmatched bases: 1. The germline V gene has CDR1 SGHTA and CDR2 FQGNSA. In nucleotides, the CDR3 is TGTGCCAGCAGAACTAGCGGGGGGGAGACCCAGTACTTC. Encoded protein: CASRTSGGETQYF.

V is TRBV4-1 and J is TRBJ2-3; TRBD2 matches 12 bases. This CDR3 is 17 amino acids long. The J segment lost 3 bases and the V segment lost 0 bases, leaving 4 bases of the junction unmatched. In germline, CDR1 is MGHRA, CDR2 YSYEKL. CDR3: CASSQEASGGVTDTQYF. The CDR3 DNA follows: TGCGCCAGCAGCCAAGAGGCTAGCGGGGGGGTTACAGATACGCAGTATTTT.

The V gene is TRBV29-1, the J gene TRBJ1-1; D remains unclear. The CDR3 covers 12 residues. The germline CDR1 and CDR2 sequences are SQVTM and ANQGSEA. V lost 6 bases to trimming and J lost 4 bases, with 12 bases between them. CDR3: CSVADVGTEAFF. CDR3 sequence (DNA): TGCAGCGTAGCGGACGTCGGCACTGAAGCTTTCTTT.

The rearrangement uses TRBV24-1 and TRBJ2-3; 7 bases map to TRBD1. The CDR3 is 15 amino acids. Looked up from germline, CDR1 is KGHDR and CDR2 is SFDVKD. With 0 bases clipped from V and 7 bases from J, the junction kept 6 bases outside the gene matches. CDR3 amino acids: CATSDLRTGSNTQYF. The CDR3 DNA follows: TGTGCCACCAGTGATTTGAGGACAGGTTCAAATACGCAGTATTTT.